This TCR beta chain was observed in a study of HIV-infected children after antiretroviral therapy interruption. At the level of the study: Children's median ages were about 9.2 years and 8 years by group. Recorded EBV and CMV exposure existed for most children.

V lost 1 base to trimming and J lost 10 bases, with 14 bases between them. Germline V CDR1 and CDR2: LGHNA, YSLEER. This CDR3 has 15 amino acids. Unique molecular identifiers were included in an RNA-based 3' RACE TCR library. TCRdb called the 3' RACE reads again in MiXCR, with one record for every CDR3 protein. This sample yields 30,000 to 40,000 distinct CDR3 sequences, of which about 6% are seen a single time; roughly 0.87% belongs to the top ten. The treatment denotes: PENTA 11 planned treatment interruption arm or continuous ART arm. At least 24 weeks of at least three-drug ART, in children 2 to 15 years.

The chain has TRBV4-3 and TRBJ1-6; no clear D. The sequencing here drew on CD45RA+ CD4+ T cells from PBMCs, pooled from several time points, taken from a donor given antiretroviral therapy, either interrupted or continuous. Subset specified: naive CD4+ CD45RA+ CD45RO- T cells. This clonotype was sampled from a pool of human donors with HIV. CDR3 sequence reads: CASSQAWDSGSPLHF. As DNA, the CDR3 is TGCGCCAGCAGCCAAGCTTGGGATTCGGGCTCACCCCTCCACTTT.